These 17 T cell receptor beta chains were all obtained from the same sample, sequenced in a study of blood T cell repertoires in COVID-19. Here immunoSEQ multiplex PCR was the method, and the copy in TCRdb shows in-frame clones only, minus some. The table includes over 40,000 clones, around 93% detected once. Specimen: peripheral blood. Receptors originate from a human donor in a cohort sampled during active COVID-19.

This clone appeared a single time. The rearrangement joins TRBV28 to TRBJ2-5; D is undetermined. The CDR3 runs 13 residues. The V gene lost 6 bases and the J gene lost 7 bases, with 15 bases spanning the gap. Looked up from germline, CDR1 is MDHEN and CDR2 is SYDVKM. CDR3 in amino acids: CASRALSPPTQYF. The CDR3 DNA reads TGTGCCAGCAGGGCTCTGTCCCCCCCGACCCAGTACTTC.

This rearrangement joins TRBV6-2 or TRBV6-3 to TRBJ2-5; D perhaps matches TRBD2 (5 bases). V was trimmed by 0 bases and J by 5 bases, leaving 13 bases between them. CDR3 length equals 15 residues. Germline V gives CDR1 MNHEY, CDR2 SVGEGT. The CDR3 reads CASSYSRTFGETQYF. The CDR3 nucleotides read TGTGCCAGCAGTTACTCGAGGACTTTTGGGGAGACCCAGTACTTC.

V usage is TRBV5-1 and J usage is TRBJ1-1; no definite D call. V was shortened by 5 bases and J by 6 bases, with 14 bases between the two germline ends. Germline V gives CDR1 SGHRS, CDR2 YFSETQ. CDR3 length equals 13 residues. CDR3 nucleotides: TGCGCCAGCAGTTCTCCCCCGGCGGCTGAAGCTTTCTTT. Translation: CASSSPPAAEAFF.

The chain joins TRBV2 to TRBJ2-2; D gene uncertain. The CDR3 has 13 residues. From germline, CDR1 is SNHLY and CDR2 FYNNEI. The V gene lost 6 bases and the J gene lost 7 bases, with 12 bases spanning the gap. The CDR3 coding sequence is TGTGCCAGCAGGAGTAACAGAGACGGGGAGCTGTTTTTT. It codes for CASRSNRDGELFF.

In this sample, this clone turned up a few times. This chain uses TRBV30 with TRBJ1-1; possibly TRBD1 for D (5 bases). The CDR3 spans 14 residues. V was cut by 3 bases and J by 5 bases, with 16 bases left in between. Germline CDR1 and CDR2: GTSNPN and SVGIG (reference sequence). The chain's CDR3 is CAWRGLGRVTEAFF. CDR3 DNA: TGTGCCTGGAGAGGATTGGGCAGGGTTACTGAAGCTTTCTTT.

This clone was seen only once. The CDR3 DNA sequence: TGCGCCAGCAGCCAAGAAGCGACAGGGAACTATGGCTACACCTTC. Translated: CASSQEATGNYGYTF. The rearrangement uses TRBV4-3 and TRBJ1-2; the match to TRBD1 covers 7 bases. V gave up 0 bases and J gave up 2 bases; unmatched junction bases: 3. Germline V gene data show CDR1 as LGHNA and CDR2 as YSLEER. The CDR3 totals 15 residues.

The chain has TRBV29-1 and TRBJ1-4; D is ambiguous. The length of the CDR3 is 15 residues. V lost 4 bases and J lost 0, with 12 bases in between. CDR1 is SQVTM and CDR2 is ANQGSEA in the germline V gene. CDR3 DNA sequence: TGCAGCGTTGCTGTCAGTGGTGCAACTAATGAAAAACTGTTTTTT. It encodes CSVAVSGATNEKLFF. Filled out from reference TRBV29-1 and TRBJ1-4, the complete variable domain reads SAVISQKPSRDICQRGTSLTIQCQVDSQVTMMFWYRQQPGQSLTLIATANQGSEATYESGFVIDKFPISRPNLTFSTLTVSNMSPEDSSIYLCSVAVSGATNEKLFFGSGTQLSVL.

V usage is TRBV7-9 and J usage is TRBJ2-5; 7 positions agree with TRBD2. V gave up 5 bases and J gave up 2 bases; unmatched junction bases: 14. Germline loops: CDR1 SEHNR, CDR2 FQNEAQ (reference sequence). The CDR3 is 17 amino acids. CDR3 sequence (DNA): TGTGCCAGCAGCCCACAGCGGTTAGTGGGACTACAAGAGACCCAGTACTTC. Amino acid sequence: CASSPQRLVGLQETQYF. Full variable domain (remainder filled in from reference TRBV7-9 and TRBJ2-5): DTGVSQNPRHKITKRGQNVTFRCDPISEHNRLYWYRQTLGQGPEFLTYFQNEAQLEKSRLLSDRFSAERPKGSFSTLEIQRTEQGDSAMYLCASSPQRLVGLQETQYFGPGTRLLVL.

This sequence joins TRBV5-3 and TRBJ2-3; 7 nucleotides match TRBD1. TRBV5-3 is treated as an ORF (open reading frame) with a function not yet certain. The V gene end was trimmed by 0 bases and the J gene end by 3 bases; junction bases not matched to a gene: 7. The CDR3 loop spans 16 amino acids. CDR3 DNA: TGTGCCAGAAGCTTGGCCACGGGACAGACTACAGATACGCAGTATTTT. Amino acids: CARSLATGQTTDTQYF.

The chain couples TRBV18 to TRBJ1-1, with D hard to call. Looked up from germline, CDR1 is KGHSH and CDR2 is LQKENI. Trimming cost V 1 base and J 7 bases, with 7 bases left between them. CDR3 length: 12 residues. DNA of the CDR3: TGTGCCAGCTCACCACGTCGGGGTGAAGCTTTCTTT. Protein product: CASSPRRGEAFF. The whole variable domain, remainder taken from reference TRBV18 and TRBJ1-1, is NAGVMQNPRHLVRRRGQEARLRCSPMKGHSHVYWYRQLPEEGLKFMVYLQKENIIDESGMPKERFSAEFPKEGPSILRIQQVVRGDSAAYFCASSPRRGEAFFGQGTRLTVV.

V gene TRBV3-1 (or the pseudogene TRBV3-2) combines with J gene TRBJ1-2; no clear D gene. This CDR3 comprises 14 residues. Germline CDR1 is LGHDT and CDR2 is YNNKEL (reference sequence). Trimming shortened V by 4 bases and J by 11 bases, and 20 bases separated the two germline ends. CDR3 in DNA: TGTGCCAGCAGCCGTGTAGCCGGAGAGTTGGGTTACACCTTC. Encoded protein: CASSRVAGELGYTF.

The chain couples TRBV28 to TRBJ2-7; 11 bases align to TRBD2. From germline, CDR1 is MDHEN and CDR2 SYDVKM. V lost 2 bases and J lost 0; bases outside the gene matches: 6. This CDR3 spans 17 amino acids. The CDR3 sequence: CASSLVGLAAYSYEQYF. The DNA of the CDR3 is TGTGCCAGCAGTTTAGTGGGACTAGCGGCCTACTCCTACGAGCAGTACTTC.

The chain is built from TRBV5-1 and TRBJ1-1; D gene uncertain. CDR1 SGHRS and CDR2 YFSETQ come from the germline V gene. Trimming left V 6 bases short and J 3 bases short, with 15 bases between. The length of the CDR3 is 14 residues. Here the CDR3 reads CASKANLDYTEAFF. The DNA for the CDR3 is TGCGCCAGCAAAGCAAACCTGGACTACACTGAAGCTTTCTTT.

This chain connects TRBV6-2 or TRBV6-3 to TRBJ1-5; D remains unclear. Germline CDR1 reads MNHEY; CDR2 reads SVGEGT. The CDR3 extends over 14 amino acids. Trimming removed 4 bases from V and 4 bases from J, with 11 bases in between. DNA of the CDR3: TGTGCCAGCAGTTCCAGGTCGGCGAATCAGCCCCAGCATTTT. Its protein is CASSSRSANQPQHF.

This clone has only one observation. V and J are TRBV5-1 and TRBJ2-1, with 10 nucleotides matching TRBD1. The CDR3 contains 14 residues. CDR1 is SGHRS, CDR2 YFSETQ, per germline. With 5 bases clipped from V and 10 bases from J, the junction kept 9 bases outside the gene matches. CDR3 sequence (DNA): TGCGCCAGCAGGAGACAGGGGGCAATTGGAGAGCAGTTCTTC. Residues: CASRRQGAIGEQFF. Filled out from reference TRBV5-1 and TRBJ2-1, the complete variable domain reads KAGVTQTPRYLIKTRGQQVTLSCSPISGHRSVSWYQQTPGQGLQFLFEYFSETQRNKGNFPGRFSGRQFSNSRSEMNVSTLELGDSALYLCASRRQGAIGEQFFGPGTRLTVL.

The rearrangement links TRBV27 to TRBJ2-1, with TRBD1 matching over 9 bases. The CDR3 runs 16 residues. Looked up from germline, CDR1 is MNHEY and CDR2 is SMNVEV (reference sequence). V dropped 5 bases and J dropped 6; count of bases not matched to a gene: 11. CDR3 bases: TGTGCCAGCAGTCCAGCAGGACAGGGGCGACGCAATGAGCAGTTCTTC. As protein: CASSPAGQGRRNEQFF.

The chain employs TRBV10-3 and TRBJ1-1, with D hard to call. This CDR3 region has 13 residues. The V gene lost 10 bases and the J gene lost 0 bases, with 12 bases spanning the gap. The germline CDR1 and CDR2 sequences are ENHRY and SYGVKD. The CDR3 DNA follows: TGTGCCAGCACACGGACTCTGAACACTGAAGCTTTCTTT. Translation gives CASTRTLNTEAFF.